The entry that follows covers one TCR beta chain sequence. Antigen unknown. The data were taken from a study of Ad26.COV2.S vaccination and SARS-CoV-2 variants. The study, taken as a whole, reports: People who got the vaccine had more spike-specific TCR breadth than people who got placebo. In TCR breadth and depth analyses, total T cell responses may have been underestimated.

Some clones are missing from TCRdb's copy, which holds only in-frame ones; the method was immunoSEQ multiplex PCR. The sample includes 290,000 or so clones, more than 70% of them seen just once. Treatment here: roughly 19 received Ad26.COV2.S at low or high dose, single or two shots; about 5 received placebo; per-sample allocation not given. Vaccine and placebo recipients were sampled on day 63 after the first injection. The CDR3 consists of 16 residues. The junction had 7 bases not matched to a gene; V was cut back by 5 bases and J by 1 base. Germline values: CDR1 SGHVS, CDR2 FQNEAQ. The J gene is TRBJ2-1, the V gene TRBV7-8; 8 nucleotides align to TRBD2. Sequenced material: peripheral blood, taken in a trial of Ad26.COV2.S vaccine versus placebo. The sequence was collected from a person between 18 and 65 years old who received the Ad26.COV2.S COVID-19 vaccine or a placebo. The CDR3 nucleotides read TGTGCCAGCAGCCCGGGGACTAGAAGGTCCTACAATGAGCAGTTCTTC. Protein product: CASSPGTRRSYNEQFF.